A selection of T cell receptor beta chains follows, all from one sample in a study of blood T cell repertoires in COVID-19. Some clones are missing from TCRdb's copy, which holds only in-frame ones; the method was immunoSEQ multiplex PCR. The sample has roughly 200,000 clones; approximately 83% are singletons. Sequenced: peripheral blood. The receptors derive from a human donor with active or convalescent COVID-19. The donor label of this sample is uncertain. Both conserved end residues are part of each CDR3.

j_call v_call cdr3_aa
TRBJ2-7 TRBV27 CASSNSRPSREQYF
TRBJ1-2 TRBV12-3/TRBV12-4 CASSFQRDSGYTF
TRBJ1-4 TRBV12-3/TRBV12-4 CASSLRGGEKLFF
TRBJ1-3 TRBV28 CASSSPGLNSVAIYF
TRBJ2-7 TRBV27 CASSLTSGLYEQYF
TRBJ2-7 TRBV3-1/TRBV3-2 CASSQGVGAVDEQYF
TRBJ2-1 TRBV7-9 CASSFTSGSWNEQFF
TRBJ2-1 TRBV30 CAWKLASGRGSYNEQFF
TRBJ1-3 TRBV18 CASSLRAGTGSTSSGNTIYF
TRBJ1-5 TRBV18 CASSKERRATSQPQHF
TRBJ1-1 TRBV5-6 CASSVLDGGAGTEAFF
TRBJ2-5 TRBV19 CASSLLLRETQYF
TRBJ2-2 TRBV2 CARSGTSGRANTGELFF
TRBJ1-2 TRBV3-1/TRBV3-2 CASSQETGDWDGYTF
TRBJ2-5 TRBV19 CATPGVGGETQYF
TRBJ2-3 TRBV3-1/TRBV3-2 CASSQRGNTDTQYF
TRBJ2-3 TRBV19 CATSRGGGTDTQYF
TRBJ2-1 TRBV24-1 CATSTTRTSGRTYNEQFF
TRBJ2-5 TRBV5-1 CASSLTSGFRQTQYF